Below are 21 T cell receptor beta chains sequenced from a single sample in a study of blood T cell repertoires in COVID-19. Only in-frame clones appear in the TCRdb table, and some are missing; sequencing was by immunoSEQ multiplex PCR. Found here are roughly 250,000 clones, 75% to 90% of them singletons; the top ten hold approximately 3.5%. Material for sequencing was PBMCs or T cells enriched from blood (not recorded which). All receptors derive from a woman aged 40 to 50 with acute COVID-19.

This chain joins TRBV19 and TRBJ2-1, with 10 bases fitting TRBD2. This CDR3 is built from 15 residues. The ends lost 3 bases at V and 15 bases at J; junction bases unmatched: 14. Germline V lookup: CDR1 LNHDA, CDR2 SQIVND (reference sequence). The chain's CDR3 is CASSISAGGPSNWFF. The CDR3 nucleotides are TGTGCCAGTAGTATTTCAGCGGGAGGGCCCTCTAATTGGTTCTTC. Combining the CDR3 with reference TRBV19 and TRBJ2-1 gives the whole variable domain DGGITQSPKYLFRKEGQNVTLSCEQNLNHDAMYWYRQDPGQGLRLIYYSQIVNDFQKGDIAEGYSVSREKKESFPLTVTSAQKNPTAFYLCASSISAGGPSNWFFGPGTRLTVL.

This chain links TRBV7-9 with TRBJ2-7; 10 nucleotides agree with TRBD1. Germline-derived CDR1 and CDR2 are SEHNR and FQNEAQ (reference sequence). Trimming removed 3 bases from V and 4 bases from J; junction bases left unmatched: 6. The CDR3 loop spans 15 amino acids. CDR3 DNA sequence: TGTGCCAGCAGCTTGGCCGGGACAGGGGCATACGAGCAGTACTTC. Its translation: CASSLAGTGAYEQYF.

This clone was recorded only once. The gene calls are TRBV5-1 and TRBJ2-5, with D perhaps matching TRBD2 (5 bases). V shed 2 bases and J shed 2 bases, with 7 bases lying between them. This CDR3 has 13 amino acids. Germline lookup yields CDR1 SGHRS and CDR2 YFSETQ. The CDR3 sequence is CASSLLGQETQYF. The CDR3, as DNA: TGCGCCAGCAGCTTACTAGGACAAGAGACCCAGTACTTC.

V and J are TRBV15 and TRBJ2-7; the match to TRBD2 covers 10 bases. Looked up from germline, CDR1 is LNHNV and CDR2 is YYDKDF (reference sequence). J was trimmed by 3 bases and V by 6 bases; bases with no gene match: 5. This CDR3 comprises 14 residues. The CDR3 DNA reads TGTGCCACCAGTTCTAGCGGGAGCATCTACGAGCAGTACTTC. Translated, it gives CATSSSGSIYEQYF.

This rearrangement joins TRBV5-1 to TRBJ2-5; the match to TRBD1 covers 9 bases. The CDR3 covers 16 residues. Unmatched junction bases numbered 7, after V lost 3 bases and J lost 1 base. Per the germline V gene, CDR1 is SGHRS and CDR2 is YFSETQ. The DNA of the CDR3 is TGCGCCAGCAGCTGGGGGGACAGGGTCCCCCAAGAGACCCAGTACTTC. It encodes CASSWGDRVPQETQYF.

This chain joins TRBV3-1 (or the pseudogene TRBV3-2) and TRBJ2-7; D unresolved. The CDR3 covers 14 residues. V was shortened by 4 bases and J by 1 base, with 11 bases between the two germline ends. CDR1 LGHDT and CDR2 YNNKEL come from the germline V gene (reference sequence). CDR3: CASSLSTRSYEQYF. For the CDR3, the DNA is TGTGCCAGCAGCCTAAGTACTCGTTCCTACGAGCAGTACTTC.

The CDR3 coding sequence is TGTGCCAGTAGTGACCTCGGAGGAAATAGCAATCAGCCCCAGCATTTT. Translation: CASSDLGGNSNQPQHF. The chain is built from TRBV19 and TRBJ1-5; D gene unclear. Germline CDR1 reads LNHDA; CDR2 reads SQIVND (reference sequence). CDR3 size: 16 residues. Deletions cut 5 bases from V and 0 bases from J, with 14 bases between.

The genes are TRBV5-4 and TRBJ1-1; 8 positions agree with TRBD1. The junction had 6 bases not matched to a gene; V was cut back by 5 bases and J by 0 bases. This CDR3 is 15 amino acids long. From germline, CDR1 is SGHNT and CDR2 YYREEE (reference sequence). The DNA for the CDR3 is TGTGCCAGCAGATCACCGGGACAGGTGAACACTGAAGCTTTCTTT. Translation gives CASRSPGQVNTEAFF.

CDR3 sequence: CASSVRQGAAGNTIYF. The CDR3 region has the DNA TGTGCCAGCAGCGTCCGTCAGGGGGCAGCTGGAAACACCATATATTTT. The chain links TRBV11-3 to TRBJ1-3, with 8 bases that match TRBD1. The CDR3 extends over 16 amino acids. Germline-derived CDR1 and CDR2 are SGHNT and YENEEA. V dropped 5 bases and J dropped 2; count of bases not matched to a gene: 8.

The CDR3 nucleotides read TGTGCCAGCAGCTTAGTCCCAGGGGAGGGCTACACCTTC. As protein: CASSLVPGEGYTF. The chain uses TRBV7-2 and TRBJ1-2; possible D gene TRBD1, 6 bases. Germline values: CDR1 SGHTA, CDR2 FQGNSA. There are 13 residues in the CDR3. V lost 1 base and J 8 bases, leaving 11 bases between the germline ends.

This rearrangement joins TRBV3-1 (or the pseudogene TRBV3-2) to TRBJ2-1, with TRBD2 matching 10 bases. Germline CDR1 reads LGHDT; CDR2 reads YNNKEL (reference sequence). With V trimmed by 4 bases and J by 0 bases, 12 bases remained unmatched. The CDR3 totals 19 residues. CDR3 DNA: TGTGCCAGCAGCCTCATCTCTTCGAGCGGGAGGGGCTCCTACAATGAGCAGTTCTTC. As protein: CASSLISSSGRGSYNEQFF.

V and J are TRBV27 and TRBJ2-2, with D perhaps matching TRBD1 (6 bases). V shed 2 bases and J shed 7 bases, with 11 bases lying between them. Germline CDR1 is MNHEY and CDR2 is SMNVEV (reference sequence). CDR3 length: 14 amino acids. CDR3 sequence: CASSLTSGVGELFF. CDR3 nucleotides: TGTGCCAGCAGTTTAACCTCAGGGGTCGGGGAGCTGTTTTTT.

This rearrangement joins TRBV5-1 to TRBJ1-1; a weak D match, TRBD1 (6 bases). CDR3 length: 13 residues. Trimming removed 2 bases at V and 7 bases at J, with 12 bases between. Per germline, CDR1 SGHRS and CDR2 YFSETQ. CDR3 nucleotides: TGCGCCAGCAGCTTCCCAGGGGTAGGTGAAGCTTTCTTT. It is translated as CASSFPGVGEAFF. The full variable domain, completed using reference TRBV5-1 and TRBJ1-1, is KAGVTQTPRYLIKTRGQQVTLSCSPISGHRSVSWYQQTPGQGLQFLFEYFSETQRNKGNFPGRFSGRQFSNSRSEMNVSTLELGDSALYLCASSFPGVGEAFFGQGTRLTVV.

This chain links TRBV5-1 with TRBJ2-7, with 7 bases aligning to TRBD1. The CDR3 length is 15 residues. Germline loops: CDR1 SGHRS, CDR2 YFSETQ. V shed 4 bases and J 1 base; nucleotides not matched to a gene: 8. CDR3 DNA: TGCGCCAGCAGCCTGAGACAGGGCCATTCCTACGAGCAGTACTTC. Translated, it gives CASSLRQGHSYEQYF.

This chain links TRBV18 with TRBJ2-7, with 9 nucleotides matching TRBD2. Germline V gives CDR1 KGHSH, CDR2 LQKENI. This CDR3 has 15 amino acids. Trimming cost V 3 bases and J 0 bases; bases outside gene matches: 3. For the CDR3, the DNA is TGTGCCAGCTCACCGGAGCGGGAGGTCTCCTACGAGCAGTACTTC. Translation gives CASSPEREVSYEQYF.

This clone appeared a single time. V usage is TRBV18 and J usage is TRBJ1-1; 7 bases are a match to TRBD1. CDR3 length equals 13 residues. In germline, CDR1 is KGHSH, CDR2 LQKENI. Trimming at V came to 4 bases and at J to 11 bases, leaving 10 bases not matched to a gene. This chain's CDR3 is CASSQVQTGTAFF. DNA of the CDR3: TGTGCCAGCTCACAAGTCCAGACAGGGACGGCTTTCTTT.

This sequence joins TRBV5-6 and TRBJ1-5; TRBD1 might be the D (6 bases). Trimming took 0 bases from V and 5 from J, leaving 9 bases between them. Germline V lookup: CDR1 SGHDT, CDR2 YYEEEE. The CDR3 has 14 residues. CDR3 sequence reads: CASSLEGGYQPQHF. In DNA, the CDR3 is TGTGCCAGCAGCTTGGAAGGGGGTTATCAGCCCCAGCATTTT.

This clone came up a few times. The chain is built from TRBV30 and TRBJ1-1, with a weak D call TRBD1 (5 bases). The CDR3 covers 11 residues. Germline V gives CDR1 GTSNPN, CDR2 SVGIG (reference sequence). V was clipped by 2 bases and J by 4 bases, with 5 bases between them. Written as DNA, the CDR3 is TGTGCCTGGAGTAGGGGCACTGAAGCTTTCTTT. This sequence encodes CAWSRGTEAFF.

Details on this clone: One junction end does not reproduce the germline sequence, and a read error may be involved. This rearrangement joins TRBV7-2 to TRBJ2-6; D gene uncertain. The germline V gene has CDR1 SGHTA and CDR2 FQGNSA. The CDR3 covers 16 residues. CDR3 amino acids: CASSLQAISWANVLTF. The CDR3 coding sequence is TGTGCCAGCAGCTTGCAGGCGATCTCTTGGGCCAACGTCCTGACTTTC.

CDR3 in amino acids: CASIGGIPGQPQHF. CDR3 in DNA: TGTGCCAGCATAGGGGGAATCCCTGGCCAGCCCCAGCATTTT. The chain recombines TRBV5-6 with TRBJ1-5, with D perhaps matching TRBD1 (6 bases). The CDR3 has 14 amino acids. Germline CDR1 and CDR2: SGHDT and YYEEEE. Trimming cost V 6 bases and J 7 bases, with 17 bases left between them.

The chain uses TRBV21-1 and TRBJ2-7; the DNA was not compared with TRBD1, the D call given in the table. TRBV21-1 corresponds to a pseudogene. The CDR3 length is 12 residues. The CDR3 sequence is CASSKVSGTGPV. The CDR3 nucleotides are TGTGCCAGCAGCAAAGTTAGTGGGACAGGCCCCGTC.